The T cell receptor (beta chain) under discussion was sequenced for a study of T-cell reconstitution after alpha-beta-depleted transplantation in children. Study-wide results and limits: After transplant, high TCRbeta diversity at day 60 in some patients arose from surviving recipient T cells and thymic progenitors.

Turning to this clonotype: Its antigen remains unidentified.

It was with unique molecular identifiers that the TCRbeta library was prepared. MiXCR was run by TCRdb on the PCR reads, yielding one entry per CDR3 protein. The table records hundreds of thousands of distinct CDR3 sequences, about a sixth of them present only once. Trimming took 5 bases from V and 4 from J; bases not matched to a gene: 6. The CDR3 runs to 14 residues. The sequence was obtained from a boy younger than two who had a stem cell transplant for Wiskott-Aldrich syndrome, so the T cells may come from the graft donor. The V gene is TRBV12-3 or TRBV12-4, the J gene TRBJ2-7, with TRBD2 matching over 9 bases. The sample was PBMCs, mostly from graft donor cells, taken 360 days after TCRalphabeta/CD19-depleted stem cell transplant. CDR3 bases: TGTGCCAGCAGTCCTGTAGCGGGGGTTTACGAGCAGTACTTC. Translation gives CASSPVAGVYEQYF.